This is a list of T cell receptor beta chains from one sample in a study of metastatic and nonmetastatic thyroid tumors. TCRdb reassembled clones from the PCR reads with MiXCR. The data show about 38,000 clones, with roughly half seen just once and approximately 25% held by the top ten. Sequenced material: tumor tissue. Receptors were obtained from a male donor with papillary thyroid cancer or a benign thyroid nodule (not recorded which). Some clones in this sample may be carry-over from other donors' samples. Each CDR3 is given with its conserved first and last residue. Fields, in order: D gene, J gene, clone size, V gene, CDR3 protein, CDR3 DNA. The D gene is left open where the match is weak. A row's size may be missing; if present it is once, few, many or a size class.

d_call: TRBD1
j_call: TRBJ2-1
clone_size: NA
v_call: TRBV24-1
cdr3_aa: CATSDLPLGQGYNEQFF
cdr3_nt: TGTGCCACCAGTGATTTGCCATTGGGACAGGGCTACAATGAGCAGTTCTTC

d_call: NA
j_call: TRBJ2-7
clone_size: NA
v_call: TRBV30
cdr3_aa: CAWSTAYEQYF
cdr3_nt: TGTGCCTGGAGTACGGCCTACGAGCAGTACTTC

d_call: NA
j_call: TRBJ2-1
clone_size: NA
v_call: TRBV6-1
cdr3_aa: CASSGPMGNNEQFF
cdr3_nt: TGTGCCAGCAGTGGACCGATGGGTAACAATGAGCAGTTCTTC

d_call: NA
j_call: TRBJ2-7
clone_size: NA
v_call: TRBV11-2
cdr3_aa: CASSLLSYEQYF
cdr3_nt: TGTGCCAGCAGCCTCCTATCCTACGAGCAGTACTTC

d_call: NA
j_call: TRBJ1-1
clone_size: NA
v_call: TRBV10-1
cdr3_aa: CASSESGGTRNTEAFF
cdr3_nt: TGCGCCAGCAGTGAGTCAGGGGGGACAAGGAACACTGAAGCTTTCTTT

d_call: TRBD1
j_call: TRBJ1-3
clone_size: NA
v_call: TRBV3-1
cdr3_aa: CASSRGQVAHF
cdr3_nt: TGTGCCAGCAGCAGGGGACAGGTTGCCCACTTT

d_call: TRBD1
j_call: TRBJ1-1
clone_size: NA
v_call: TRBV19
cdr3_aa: CASSTDRADTEAFF
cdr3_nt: TGTGCCAGTAGTACGGACAGGGCGGATACTGAAGCTTTCTTT

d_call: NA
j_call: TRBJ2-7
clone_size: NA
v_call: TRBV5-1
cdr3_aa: CASSATAVVLYEQYF
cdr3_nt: TGCGCCAGCAGCGCTACTGCGGTAGTTCTCTACGAGCAGTACTTC

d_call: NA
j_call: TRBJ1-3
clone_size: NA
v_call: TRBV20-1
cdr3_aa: CSARLGRGNTIYF
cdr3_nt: TGCAGTGCTAGACTCGGACGGGGAAACACCATATATTTT

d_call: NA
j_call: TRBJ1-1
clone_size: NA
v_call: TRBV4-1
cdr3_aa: CASSQEDEAFF
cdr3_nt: TGCGCCAGCAGCCAAGAGGATGAAGCTTTCTTT

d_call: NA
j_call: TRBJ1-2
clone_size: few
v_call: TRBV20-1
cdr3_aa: CSASDGASNYGYTF
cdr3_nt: TGCAGTGCTAGCGACGGGGCTTCTAACTATGGCTACACCTTC

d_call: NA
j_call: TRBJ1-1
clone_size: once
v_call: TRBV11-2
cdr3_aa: CASTMYPNTEAFF
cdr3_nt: TGTGCCAGCACCATGTACCCGAACACTGAAGCTTTCTTT

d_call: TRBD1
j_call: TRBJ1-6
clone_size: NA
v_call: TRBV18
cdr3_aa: CASSPDRKGSPLHF
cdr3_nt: TGTGCCAGCTCACCGGACAGGAAGGGTTCACCCCTCCACTTT

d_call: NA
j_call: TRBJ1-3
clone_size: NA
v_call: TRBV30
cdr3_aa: CAWSALGVGNTIYF
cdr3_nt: TGTGCCTGGAGCGCGCTGGGTGTAGGAAACACCATATATTTT

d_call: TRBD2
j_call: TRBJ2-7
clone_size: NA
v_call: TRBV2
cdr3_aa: CASSIGTSGIGVQYF
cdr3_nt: TGTGCCAGCAGTATAGGGACTAGCGGGATTGGGGTGCAGTACTTC

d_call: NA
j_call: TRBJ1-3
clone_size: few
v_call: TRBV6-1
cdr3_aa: CASSEATRAGGNTIYF
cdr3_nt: TGTGCCAGCAGTGAAGCGACGAGGGCGGGTGGAAACACCATATATTTT

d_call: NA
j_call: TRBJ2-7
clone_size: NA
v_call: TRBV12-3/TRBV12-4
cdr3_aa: CASSLRRGSYEQYF
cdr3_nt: TGTGCCAGCAGTTTGAGGCGGGGCTCCTACGAGCAGTACTTC

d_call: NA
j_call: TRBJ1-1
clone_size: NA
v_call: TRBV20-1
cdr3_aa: CSAESRGMNTEAFF
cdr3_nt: TGCAGTGCCGAAAGTCGGGGAATGAACACTGAAGCTTTCTTT

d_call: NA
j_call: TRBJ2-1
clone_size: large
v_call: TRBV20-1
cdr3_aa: CSARDLSGRNEQFF
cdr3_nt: TGCAGTGCTAGAGATCTCAGCGGCCGAAATGAGCAGTTCTTC

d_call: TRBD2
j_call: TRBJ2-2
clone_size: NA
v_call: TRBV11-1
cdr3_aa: CASRPGAGDYTGELFF
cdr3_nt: TGTGCCAGCAGGCCGGGAGCGGGGGACTACACCGGGGAGCTGTTTTTT

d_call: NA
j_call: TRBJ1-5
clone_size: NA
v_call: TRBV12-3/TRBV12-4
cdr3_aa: CAISLGYSNQPQHF
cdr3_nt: TGTGCCATCAGCCTAGGGTATAGCAATCAGCCCCAGCATTTT

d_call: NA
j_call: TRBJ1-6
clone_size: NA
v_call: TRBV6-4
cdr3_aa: CASSDTGDNSPLHF
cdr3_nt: TGTGCCAGCAGTGACACGGGGGACAATTCACCCCTCCACTTT

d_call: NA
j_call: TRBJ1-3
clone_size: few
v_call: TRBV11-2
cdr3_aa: CASSLVGGIRGNTIYF
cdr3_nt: TGTGCCAGCAGCTTAGTAGGAGGGATCCGTGGAAACACCATATATTTT

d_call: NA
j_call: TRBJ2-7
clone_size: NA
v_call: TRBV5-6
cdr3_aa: CASSIGAGSYEQYF
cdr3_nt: TGTGCCAGCAGCATTGGGGCAGGCTCCTACGAGCAGTACTTC

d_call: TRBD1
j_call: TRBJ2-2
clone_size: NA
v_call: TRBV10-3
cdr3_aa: CAIEGGSGELFF
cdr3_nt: TGTGCCATCGAAGGGGGCTCCGGGGAGCTGTTTTTT

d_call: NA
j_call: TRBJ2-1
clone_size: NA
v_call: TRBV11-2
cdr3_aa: CASSLEAGYNEQFF
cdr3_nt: TGTGCCAGCAGCTTAGAGGCGGGGTACAATGAGCAGTTCTTC

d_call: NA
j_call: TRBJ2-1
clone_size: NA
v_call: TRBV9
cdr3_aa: CASSVGTGKSSYNEQFF
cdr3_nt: TGTGCCAGCAGCGTAGGGACGGGGAAAAGCTCCTACAATGAGCAGTTCTTC

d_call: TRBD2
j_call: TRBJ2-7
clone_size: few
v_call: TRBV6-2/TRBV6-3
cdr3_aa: CASSLSGSSHEQYF
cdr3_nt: TGTGCCAGCAGTCTTAGCGGGAGTAGCCACGAGCAGTACTTC

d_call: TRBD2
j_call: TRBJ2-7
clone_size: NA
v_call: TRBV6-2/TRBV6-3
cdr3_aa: CASRQLAGAYEQYF
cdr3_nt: TGTGCCAGCAGACAACTAGCGGGGGCCTACGAGCAGTACTTC

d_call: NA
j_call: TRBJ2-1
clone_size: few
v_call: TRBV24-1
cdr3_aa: CATSDFTERNEQFF
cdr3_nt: TGTGCCACCAGTGATTTCACCGAGAGGAATGAGCAGTTCTTC